This T cell receptor beta chain was documented in a study of radiotherapy plus CTLA-4 blockade in lung cancer. V was shortened by 0 bases and J by 0 bases, with 8 bases between the two germline ends. The CDR3 spans 15 residues. Looked up from germline, CDR1 is SGHTA and CDR2 is FQGNSA. Assay used: immunoSEQ multiplex PCR; TCRdb lists only in-frame clones, some missing. The table records tens of thousands of clones, roughly four fifths of them present only once. Sequenced material: peripheral blood, taken from a patient treated with radiotherapy plus ipilimumab. The chain is built from TRBV7-2 and TRBJ1-2; no definite D call. This clonotype was sampled from a human donor with non-small cell lung cancer that progressed on radiotherapy plus ipilimumab. The CDR3, as DNA: TGTGCCAGCAGCTTAGCGGGATTTGCTAACTATGGCTACACCTTC. It is translated as CASSLAGFANYGYTF.